The table lists the clone carrying this T cell receptor (beta chain) with many counts. The antigen is not known. The CDR3 runs to 12 residues. Deletions cut 2 bases from V and 7 bases from J, with 11 bases between. Germline CDR1 reads GTSNPN; CDR2 reads SVGIG (reference sequence). Breast cancer patients provided tissue from their axillary draining lymph nodes. These data belong to a study of breast tumors, draining lymph nodes, adjacent tissues. Study conclusions and caveats: Data only fit, rather than demonstrated, lymph node origin of most tumor T cells.

TCRdb re-analysed the multiplex PCR reads in MiXCR, keeping a single row per CDR3 protein. Of more than 250,000 distinct CDR3 sequences listed, about 33% are singletons. Sample: axillary lymph node tissue. V is TRBV30 and J is TRBJ2-5; D is ambiguous. This TCR was sampled from a female donor with breast cancer. Some clones in this sample may be carry-over from other donors' samples. In DNA, the CDR3 is TGTGCCTGGAGTACGGTCAGGAGGACCCAGTACTTC. It is translated as CAWSTVRRTQYF.